Listed below are T cell receptor beta chains from one sample, sequenced in a study of Ad26.COV2.S vaccination and SARS-CoV-2 variants. Here immunoSEQ multiplex PCR was the method, and the copy in TCRdb shows in-frame clones only, minus some. The sample lists hundreds of thousands of clones; roughly nine tenths were seen once. The sample here was peripheral blood, taken in a trial of Ad26.COV2.S vaccine versus placebo. All receptors come from a person aged 18-65 years who received the Ad26.COV2.S COVID-19 vaccine or a placebo. Each CDR3 is given with its conserved first and last residue. D genes are given only for firm matches. A clone size is listed for some rows: how often the clone was seen (once, few, many), or a class if it is expanded.

TRBD2 - TRBJ2-2 TRBV30 TGTGCCCGATCGACTAGCGCTTACACCGGGGAGCTGTTTTTT CARSTSAYTGELFF
TRBD1 - TRBJ1-1 TRBV6-1 TGTGCCAGCCGTGAATTTGGGGGGACAGGGGGGACTGAAGCTTTCTTT CASREFGGTGGTEAFF
- - TRBJ1-2 TRBV19 TGTGCCAGTAACCACGACAGCAAGTACGATGGCTACACCTTC CASNHDSKYDGYTF
TRBD2 - TRBJ2-5 TRBV5-1 TGCGCCAGCAGCTTGGTTGCTAGCGGGGGCCAAGAGACCCAGTACTTC CASSLVASGGQETQYF
- - TRBJ1-3 TRBV6-2/TRBV6-3 TGTGCCAGCAGTTACGTGGACTCTGGAAACACCATATATTTT CASSYVDSGNTIYF
- - TRBJ2-2 TRBV20-1 TGCAGTGCTCTTTGGATCGGGGAGCTGTTTTTT CSALWIGELFF
TRBD2 few TRBJ2-3 TRBV5-1 TGCGCCAGCAGCTTAAGCGGGAGAGACACAGATACGCAGTATTTT CASSLSGRDTDTQYF
TRBD1 - TRBJ1-2 TRBV28 TGTGCCAGCAGGGGACAGGGGGAGGGCAGGGGCTACACCTTC CASRGQGEGRGYTF
TRBD1 - TRBJ2-5 TRBV11-2 TGTGCCAGCAACCCGGGGACAGTAGAGACCCAGTACTTC CASNPGTVETQYF
- few TRBJ2-3 TRBV9 TGTGCCAGCAGCGTAGCCTCGGGGTCGTCCCGCCAGGAGCAGTATTTT CASSVASGSSRQEQYF
- - TRBJ1-1 TRBV3-1/TRBV3-2 TGTGCCAGCAGCCTCCTTGGGGACACTGAAGCTTTCTTT CASSLLGDTEAFF
TRBD1 - TRBJ1-5 TRBV29-1 TGCAGCGTTTCGGACAGGGCCAATCAGCCCCAGCATTTT CSVSDRANQPQHF
- - TRBJ2-3 TRBV24-1 TGTGCCACCAGTGAGTGGGGTGCAGATACGCAGTATTTT CATSEWGADTQYF
TRBD1 - TRBJ1-3 TRBV9 TGTGCCAGCAGCGTAGCCCTACAGGGGGGCTCTGGAAACACCATATATTTT CASSVALQGGSGNTIYF
- once TRBJ1-5 TRBV15 TGTGCCACCAGCAGAGACAGGGAACATCAGCCCCAGCATTTT CATSRDREHQPQHF
- - TRBJ2-3 TRBV7-6 TGTGCCAGCAGCTTAAACCCGACGACAGCTCAGTATTTT CASSLNPTTAQYF
TRBD1 - TRBJ2-2 TRBV6-5 TGTGCCAGCAGTCCACAGGGGGCGGTAGCCGGGGAGCTGTTTTTT CASSPQGAVAGELFF
- - TRBJ1-2 TRBV7-9 TGTGCCAGCACCCCCGACGGAGCTAACTATGGCTACACCTTC CASTPDGANYGYTF
TRBD2 - TRBJ2-5 TRBV5-5 TGTGCCAGCGCCTCAACCGGGGGGGCACAAGAGACCCAGTACTTC CASASTGGAQETQYF
- - TRBJ1-4 TRBV4-2 TGTGCCAGCAGCCTACAGGGAGACTGGGGTGAAAAACTGTTTTTT CASSLQGDWGEKLFF
- once TRBJ1-5 TRBV7-2 TGTGCCAGCAGCTTAGTGGTAGGGGGTATAGGCAATCAGCCCCAGCATTTT CASSLVVGGIGNQPQHF
- - TRBJ2-2 TRBV5-5 TGTGCCAGCAGCCCTGGTCTACGGGACGGGGAGCTGTTTTTT CASSPGLRDGELFF
- - TRBJ2-5 TRBV5-8 TGTGCCAGCAGCTTTCAGCCGCCGGAGACCCAGTACTTC CASSFQPPETQYF
- - TRBJ2-2 TRBV6-2/TRBV6-3 TGTGCCAGCAGTTACAAACTCCAAGGTCCCGGGGAGCTGTTTTTT CASSYKLQGPGELFF
TRBD1 once TRBJ1-4 TRBV6-2/TRBV6-3 TGTGCCAGCAGCCCAGGACAGGCCTTTAATGAAAAACTGTTTTTT CASSPGQAFNEKLFF
- - TRBJ1-6 TRBV30 TGTGCCTGGTCCCCTTCCGGGAATTCACCCCTCCACTTT CAWSPSGNSPLHF
- - TRBJ2-1 TRBV24-1 TGTGCCACCAGTGATATGGGGGAGTGGAATGAGCAGTTCTTC CATSDMGEWNEQFF